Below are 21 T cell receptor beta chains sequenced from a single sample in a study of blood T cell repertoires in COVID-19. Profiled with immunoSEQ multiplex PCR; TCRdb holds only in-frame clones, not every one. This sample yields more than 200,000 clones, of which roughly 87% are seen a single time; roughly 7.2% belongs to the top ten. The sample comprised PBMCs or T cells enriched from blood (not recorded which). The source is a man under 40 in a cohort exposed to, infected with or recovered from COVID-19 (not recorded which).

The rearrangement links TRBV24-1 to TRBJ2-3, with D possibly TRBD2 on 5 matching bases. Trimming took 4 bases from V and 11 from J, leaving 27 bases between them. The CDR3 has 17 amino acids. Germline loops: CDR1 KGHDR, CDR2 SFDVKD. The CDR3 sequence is CATSDSRGEGSFYEQYF. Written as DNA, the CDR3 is TGTGCCACCAGTGACTCTCGAGGAGAGGGCTCGTTCTATGAGCAGTATTTT.

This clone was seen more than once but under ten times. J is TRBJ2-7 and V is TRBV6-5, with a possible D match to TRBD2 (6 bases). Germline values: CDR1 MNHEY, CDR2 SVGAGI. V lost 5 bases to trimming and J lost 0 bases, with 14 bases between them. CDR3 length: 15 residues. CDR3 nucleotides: TGTGCCAGCAGTCGGAGGGTGGACACCTCCTACGAGCAGTACTTC. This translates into CASSRRVDTSYEQYF.

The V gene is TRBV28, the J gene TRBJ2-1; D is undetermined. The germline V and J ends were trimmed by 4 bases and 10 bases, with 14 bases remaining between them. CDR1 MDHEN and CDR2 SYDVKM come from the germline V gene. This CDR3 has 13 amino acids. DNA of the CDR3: TGTGCCAGCAGTTACTTAGTGGCAGGCGAGCAGTTCTTC. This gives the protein CASSYLVAGEQFF.

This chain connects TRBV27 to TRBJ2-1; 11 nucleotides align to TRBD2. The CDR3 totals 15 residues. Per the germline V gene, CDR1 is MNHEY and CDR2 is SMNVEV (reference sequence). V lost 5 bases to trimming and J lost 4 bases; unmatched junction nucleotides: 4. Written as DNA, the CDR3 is TGTGCCAGCAGTCTTGGACTAGCGGGTTACAATGAGCAGTTCTTC. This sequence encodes CASSLGLAGYNEQFF.

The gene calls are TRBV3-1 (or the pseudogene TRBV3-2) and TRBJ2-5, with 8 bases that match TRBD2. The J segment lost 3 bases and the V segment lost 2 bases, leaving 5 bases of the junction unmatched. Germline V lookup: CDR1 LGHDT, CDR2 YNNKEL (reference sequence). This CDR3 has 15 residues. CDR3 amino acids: CASSQPGGVKETQYF. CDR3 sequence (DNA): TGTGCCAGCAGCCAACCCGGGGGGGTCAAAGAGACCCAGTACTTC.

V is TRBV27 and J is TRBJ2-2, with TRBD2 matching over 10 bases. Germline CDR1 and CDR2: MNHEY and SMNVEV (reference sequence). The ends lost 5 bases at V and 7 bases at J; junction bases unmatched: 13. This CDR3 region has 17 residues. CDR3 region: CASSAAGGHRYLGELFF. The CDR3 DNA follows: TGTGCCAGCAGTGCAGCGGGAGGGCATCGGTATCTCGGGGAGCTGTTTTTT.

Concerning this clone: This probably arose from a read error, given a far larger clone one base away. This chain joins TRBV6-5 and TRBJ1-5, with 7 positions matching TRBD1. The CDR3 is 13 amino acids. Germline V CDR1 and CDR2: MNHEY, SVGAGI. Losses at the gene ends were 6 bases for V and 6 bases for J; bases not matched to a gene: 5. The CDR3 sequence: CASSADRSQPQHF. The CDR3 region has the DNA TGTGCCAGCAGCGCGGACAGGTCTCAGCCCCAGCATTTT.

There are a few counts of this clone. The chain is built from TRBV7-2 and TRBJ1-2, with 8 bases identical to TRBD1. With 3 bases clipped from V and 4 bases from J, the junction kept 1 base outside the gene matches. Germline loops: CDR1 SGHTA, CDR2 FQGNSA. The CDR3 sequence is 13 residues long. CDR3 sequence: CASSFTGGYGYTF. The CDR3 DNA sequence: TGTGCCAGCAGCTTTACAGGGGGCTATGGCTACACCTTC.

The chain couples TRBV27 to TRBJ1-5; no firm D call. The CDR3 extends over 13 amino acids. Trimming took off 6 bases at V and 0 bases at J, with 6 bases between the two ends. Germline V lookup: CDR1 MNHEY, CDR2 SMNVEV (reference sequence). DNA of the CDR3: TGTGCCAGCAGAATTCGTAGCAATCAGCCCCAGCATTTT. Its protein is CASRIRSNQPQHF.

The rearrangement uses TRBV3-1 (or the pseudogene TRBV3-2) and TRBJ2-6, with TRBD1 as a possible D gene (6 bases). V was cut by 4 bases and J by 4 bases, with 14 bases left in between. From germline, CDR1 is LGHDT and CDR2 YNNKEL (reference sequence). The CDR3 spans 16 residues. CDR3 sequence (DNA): TGTGCCAGCAGCCCCAGAGGGGGAACCGGGGCCAACGTCCTGACTTTC. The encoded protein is CASSPRGGTGANVLTF.

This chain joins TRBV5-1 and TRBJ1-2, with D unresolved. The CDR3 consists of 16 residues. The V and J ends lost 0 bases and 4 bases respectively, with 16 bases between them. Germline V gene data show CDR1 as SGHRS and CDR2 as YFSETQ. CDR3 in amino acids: CASSLDGALSGYGYTF. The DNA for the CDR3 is TGCGCCAGCAGCTTGGACGGAGCCCTGTCTGGCTATGGCTACACCTTC.

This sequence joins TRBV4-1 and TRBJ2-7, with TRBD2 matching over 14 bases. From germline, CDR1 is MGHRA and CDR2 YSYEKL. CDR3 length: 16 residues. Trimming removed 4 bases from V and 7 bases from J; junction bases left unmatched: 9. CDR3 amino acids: CASSRGAGLAGDEQYF. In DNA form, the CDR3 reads TGCGCCAGCAGCCGCGGGGCGGGACTAGCGGGAGATGAGCAGTACTTC.

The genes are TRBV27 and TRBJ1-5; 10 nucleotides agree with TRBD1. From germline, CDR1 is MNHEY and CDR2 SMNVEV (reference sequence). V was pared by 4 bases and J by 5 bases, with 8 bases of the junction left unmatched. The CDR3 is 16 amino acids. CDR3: CASSYSRTGGDQPQHF. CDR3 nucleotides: TGTGCCAGCAGTTACTCCCGGACAGGGGGGGATCAGCCCCAGCATTTT.

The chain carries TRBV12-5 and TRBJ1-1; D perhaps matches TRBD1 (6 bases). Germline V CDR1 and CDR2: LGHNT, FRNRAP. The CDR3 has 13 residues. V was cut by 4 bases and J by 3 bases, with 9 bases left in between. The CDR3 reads CASGWDTYTEAFF. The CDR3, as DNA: TGTGCTAGTGGTTGGGACACCTACACTGAAGCTTTCTTT. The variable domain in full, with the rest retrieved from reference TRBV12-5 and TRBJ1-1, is DARVTQTPRHKVTEMGQEVTMRCQPILGHNTVFWYRQTMMQGLELLAYFRNRAPLDDSGMPKDRFSAEMPDATLATLKIQPSEPRDSAVYFCASGWDTYTEAFFGQGTRLTVV.

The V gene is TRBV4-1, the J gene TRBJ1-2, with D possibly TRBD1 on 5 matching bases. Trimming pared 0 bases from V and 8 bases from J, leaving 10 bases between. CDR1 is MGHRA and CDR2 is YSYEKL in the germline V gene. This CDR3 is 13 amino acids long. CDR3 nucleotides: TGCGCCAGCAGCCAAGAATGGGGGGAAGGCTACACCTTC. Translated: CASSQEWGEGYTF.

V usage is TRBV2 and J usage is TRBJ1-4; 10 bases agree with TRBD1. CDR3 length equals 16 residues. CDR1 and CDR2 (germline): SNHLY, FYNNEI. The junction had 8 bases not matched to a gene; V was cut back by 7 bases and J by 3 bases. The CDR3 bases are TGTGCCAGCACCGGACAGGGGGGAAGAGCTAATGAAAAACTGTTTTTT. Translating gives CASTGQGGRANEKLFF.

In DNA form, the CDR3 reads TGTGCCAGCACCTCTCACCGGGAGCGGAATGAGCAGTTCTTC. It encodes CASTSHRERNEQFF. The chain joins TRBV7-3 to TRBJ2-1; TRBD2 is a possible D gene (6 bases). V was shortened by 7 bases and J by 7 bases, with 17 bases between the two germline ends. The germline V gene has CDR1 SGHTA and CDR2 FQGTGA. The CDR3 is 14 amino acids.

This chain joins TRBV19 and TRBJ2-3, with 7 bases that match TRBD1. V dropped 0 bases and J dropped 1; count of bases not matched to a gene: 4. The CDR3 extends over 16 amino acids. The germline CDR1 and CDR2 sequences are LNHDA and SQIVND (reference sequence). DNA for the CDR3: TGTGCCAGTAGTATAGAATCAAGGGGGCGCACAGATACGCAGTATTTT. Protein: CASSIESRGRTDTQYF.

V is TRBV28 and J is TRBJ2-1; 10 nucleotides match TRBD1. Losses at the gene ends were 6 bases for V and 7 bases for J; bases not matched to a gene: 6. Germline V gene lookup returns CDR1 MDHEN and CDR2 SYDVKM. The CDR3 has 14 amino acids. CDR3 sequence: CASSRDRGSNEQFF. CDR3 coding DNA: TGTGCCAGCAGCCGGGACAGGGGTAGTAATGAGCAGTTCTTC.

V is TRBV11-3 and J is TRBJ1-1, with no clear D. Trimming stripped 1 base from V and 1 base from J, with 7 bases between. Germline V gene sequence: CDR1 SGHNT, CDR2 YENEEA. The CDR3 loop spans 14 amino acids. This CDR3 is CASSLAGGNTEAFF. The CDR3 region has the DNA TGTGCCAGCAGCTTAGCCGGCGGGAACACTGAAGCTTTCTTT.

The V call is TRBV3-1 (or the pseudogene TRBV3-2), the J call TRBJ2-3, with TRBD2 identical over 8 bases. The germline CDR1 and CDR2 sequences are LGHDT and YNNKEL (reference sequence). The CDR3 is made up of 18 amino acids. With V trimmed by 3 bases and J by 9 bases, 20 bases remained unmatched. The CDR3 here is CASSQAGPSSGILDTQYF. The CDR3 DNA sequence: TGTGCCAGCAGCCAGGCTGGCCCTAGTAGCGGGATATTAGACACGCAGTATTTT.